What follows are 14 T cell receptor beta chains derived from one specimen sequenced in a study of cytomegalovirus exposure and HLA in healthy donors. PCR amplification relied on 60 Vbeta primers (plus 13 Jbeta primers). Measured with immunoSEQ multiplex PCR; TCRdb has only the in-frame clones, and not every one. The sample shows around 190,000 clones, over 60% of them seen only once. Material: PBMCs. The origin of the receptors is a woman in her forties in good health and CMV-seronegative.

The J gene is TRBJ2-5, the V gene TRBV5-1; 7 bases line up with TRBD2. Trimming removed 4 bases from V and 2 bases from J; junction bases left unmatched: 2. This CDR3 has 13 residues. Looked up from germline, CDR1 is SGHRS and CDR2 is YFSETQ. The CDR3 sequence: CASSRGEQETQYF. The CDR3, as DNA: TGCGCCAGCAGCCGGGGGGAACAAGAGACCCAGTACTTC.

The rearrangement links TRBV19 to TRBJ1-2; 12 bases fit TRBD1. Germline trimming cut 8 bases from V and 5 bases from J; bases unmatched to any gene: 9. CDR1 and CDR2 from the germline V gene are LNHDA and SQIVND (reference sequence). The CDR3 spans 15 residues. CDR3 amino acids: CASASGTGGMYGYTF. CDR3 nucleotides: TGTGCCAGTGCTTCCGGGACAGGGGGCATGTATGGCTACACCTTC.

This clone has only a few counts. This chain links TRBV7-3 with TRBJ1-1; weak D call: TRBD1 (5 bases). This CDR3 is built from 13 residues. V dropped 4 bases and J dropped 1 base, with 7 bases sitting between them. Germline lookup yields CDR1 SGHTA and CDR2 FQGTGA. This chain's CDR3 is CASSYGQNTEAFF. The CDR3 DNA is TGTGCCAGCAGCTACGGACAGAACACTGAAGCTTTCTTT.

In this sample, this clone turned up once. This rearrangement joins TRBV11-3 to TRBJ2-7; 7 positions agree with TRBD1. V shed 0 bases and J 5 bases; nucleotides not matched to a gene: 1. The CDR3 length is 13 residues. Germline V CDR1 and CDR2: SGHNT, YENEEA. In DNA form, the CDR3 reads TGTGCCAGCAGCTTAGAGACAGGGAACGAGCAGTACGTC. This encodes CASSLETGNEQYV.

The chain combines TRBV6-1 with TRBJ2-5; 10 bases agree with TRBD2. The CDR3 sequence is 14 residues long. The V and J ends lost 6 bases and 5 bases, in that order; junction bases with no gene match: 6. CDR1 MNHNS and CDR2 SASEGT come from the germline V gene. CDR3 DNA sequence: TGTGCCAGCAGAGATAGCGGGAGGATTGAGACCCAGTACTTC. Protein product: CASRDSGRIETQYF.

The J gene is TRBJ1-4, the V gene TRBV19; no reliable D call. CDR1 is LNHDA and CDR2 is SQIVND in the germline V gene (reference sequence). The V end lost 4 bases, the J end lost 7 bases, and 10 bases lay between the germline ends. This CDR3 is built from 13 residues. Here the CDR3 reads CASSRGGGEKLFF. The CDR3 nucleotides read TGTGCCAGTAGTAGGGGAGGTGGTGAAAAACTGTTTTTT.

The CDR3 sequence is CASSPRFGTVRSNTGELFF. CDR3 in DNA: TGTGCCAGCAGCCCTAGATTTGGGACAGTTCGTTCGAACACCGGGGAGCTGTTTTTT. The chain employs TRBV11-3 and TRBJ2-2; 7 bases map to TRBD1. V was pared by 5 bases and J by 0 bases, with 15 bases of the junction left unmatched. Germline loops: CDR1 SGHNT, CDR2 YENEEA. CDR3 length: 19 residues. The entire variable domain, with the rest obtained from reference TRBV11-3 and TRBJ2-2, is as follows: EAGVVQSPRYKIIEKKQPVAFWCNPISGHNTLYWYLQNLGQGPELLIRYENEEAVDDSQLPKDRFSAERLKGVDSTLKIQPAELGDSAVYLCASSPRFGTVRSNTGELFFGEGSRLTVL.

The chain joins TRBV27 to TRBJ2-3, with 7 bases matching TRBD2. CDR3 size: 15 residues. From germline, CDR1 is MNHEY and CDR2 SMNVEV (reference sequence). V was clipped by 8 bases and J by 2 bases; unmatched bases: 10. The CDR3 DNA reads TGTGCCAGCCGGACGGGACTAAAACTCACAGATACGCAGTATTTT. Residues: CASRTGLKLTDTQYF.

This clone occurred a few times. The rearrangement uses TRBV7-9 and TRBJ1-6; TRBD1 matches 7 bases. Germline CDR1 SEHNR, CDR2 FQNEAQ (reference sequence). V trimming: 4 bases; J trimming: 0 bases; junction bases outside the gene matches: 6. This CDR3 has 17 amino acids. In DNA, the CDR3 is TGTGCCAGCAGCTCGACAGGGCTGAGCTCCTATAATTCACCCCTCCACTTT. Translated: CASSSTGLSSYNSPLHF.

A few counts support this clone. This sequence joins TRBV11-1 and TRBJ2-3; 8 bases match TRBD2. Germline values: CDR1 SGHAT, CDR2 FQDESV (reference sequence). The CDR3 runs 17 residues. With 2 bases clipped from V and 10 bases from J, the junction kept 17 bases outside the gene matches. CDR3: CASSLKREPGLDFAQYF. The CDR3 coding sequence is TGTGCCAGCAGCTTAAAGCGTGAGCCGGGACTAGATTTCGCGCAGTATTTT.

This clone was counted only a few times. The chain employs TRBV5-4 and TRBJ2-1; TRBD1 aligns across 8 bases. The junction had 2 bases not matched to a gene; V was cut back by 3 bases and J by 0 bases. Germline-derived CDR1 and CDR2 are SGHNT and YYREEE (reference sequence). The CDR3 extends over 15 amino acids. The CDR3 DNA follows: TGTGCCAGCAGCTGGACAGGGACCTCCTACAATGAGCAGTTCTTC. It encodes CASSWTGTSYNEQFF.

CDR3 in amino acids: CAWRHPRDIPNEKLFF. CDR3 DNA sequence: TGTGCCTGGAGACATCCCCGGGACATTCCTAATGAAAAACTGTTTTTT. This chain links TRBV30 with TRBJ1-4, with D possibly being TRBD1 (6 bases). The CDR3 sequence is 16 residues long. V gave up 3 bases and J gave up 3 bases, with 17 bases separating them. From germline, CDR1 is GTSNPN and CDR2 SVGIG (reference sequence). Together with reference TRBV30 and TRBJ1-4, the CDR3 gives the full variable domain: SQTIHQWPATLVQPVGSPLSLECTVEGTSNPNLYWYRQAAGRGLQLLFYSVGIGQISSEVPQNLSASRPQDRQFILSSKKLLLSDSGFYLCAWRHPRDIPNEKLFFGSGTQLSVL.

The CDR3 DNA reads as TGTGCCAGCAGCTCCTCCGCCACTGTCTACAATGAGCAGTTCTTC. Translation gives CASSSSATVYNEQFF. This chain uses TRBV9 with TRBJ2-1; D not resolved. The CDR3 consists of 15 residues. Deletions cut 4 bases from V and 3 bases from J, with 14 bases between. Germline CDR1 SGDLS, CDR2 YYNGEE.

This chain connects TRBV6-5 to TRBJ1-4; D call uncertain. The V and J ends lost 6 bases and 8 bases respectively, with 16 bases between them. Germline V CDR1 and CDR2: MNHEY, SVGAGI. The CDR3 consists of 14 residues. CDR3 bases: TGTGCCAGCAGAAACCACAACCCGTACGAAAAACTGTTTTTT. This sequence encodes CASRNHNPYEKLFF.